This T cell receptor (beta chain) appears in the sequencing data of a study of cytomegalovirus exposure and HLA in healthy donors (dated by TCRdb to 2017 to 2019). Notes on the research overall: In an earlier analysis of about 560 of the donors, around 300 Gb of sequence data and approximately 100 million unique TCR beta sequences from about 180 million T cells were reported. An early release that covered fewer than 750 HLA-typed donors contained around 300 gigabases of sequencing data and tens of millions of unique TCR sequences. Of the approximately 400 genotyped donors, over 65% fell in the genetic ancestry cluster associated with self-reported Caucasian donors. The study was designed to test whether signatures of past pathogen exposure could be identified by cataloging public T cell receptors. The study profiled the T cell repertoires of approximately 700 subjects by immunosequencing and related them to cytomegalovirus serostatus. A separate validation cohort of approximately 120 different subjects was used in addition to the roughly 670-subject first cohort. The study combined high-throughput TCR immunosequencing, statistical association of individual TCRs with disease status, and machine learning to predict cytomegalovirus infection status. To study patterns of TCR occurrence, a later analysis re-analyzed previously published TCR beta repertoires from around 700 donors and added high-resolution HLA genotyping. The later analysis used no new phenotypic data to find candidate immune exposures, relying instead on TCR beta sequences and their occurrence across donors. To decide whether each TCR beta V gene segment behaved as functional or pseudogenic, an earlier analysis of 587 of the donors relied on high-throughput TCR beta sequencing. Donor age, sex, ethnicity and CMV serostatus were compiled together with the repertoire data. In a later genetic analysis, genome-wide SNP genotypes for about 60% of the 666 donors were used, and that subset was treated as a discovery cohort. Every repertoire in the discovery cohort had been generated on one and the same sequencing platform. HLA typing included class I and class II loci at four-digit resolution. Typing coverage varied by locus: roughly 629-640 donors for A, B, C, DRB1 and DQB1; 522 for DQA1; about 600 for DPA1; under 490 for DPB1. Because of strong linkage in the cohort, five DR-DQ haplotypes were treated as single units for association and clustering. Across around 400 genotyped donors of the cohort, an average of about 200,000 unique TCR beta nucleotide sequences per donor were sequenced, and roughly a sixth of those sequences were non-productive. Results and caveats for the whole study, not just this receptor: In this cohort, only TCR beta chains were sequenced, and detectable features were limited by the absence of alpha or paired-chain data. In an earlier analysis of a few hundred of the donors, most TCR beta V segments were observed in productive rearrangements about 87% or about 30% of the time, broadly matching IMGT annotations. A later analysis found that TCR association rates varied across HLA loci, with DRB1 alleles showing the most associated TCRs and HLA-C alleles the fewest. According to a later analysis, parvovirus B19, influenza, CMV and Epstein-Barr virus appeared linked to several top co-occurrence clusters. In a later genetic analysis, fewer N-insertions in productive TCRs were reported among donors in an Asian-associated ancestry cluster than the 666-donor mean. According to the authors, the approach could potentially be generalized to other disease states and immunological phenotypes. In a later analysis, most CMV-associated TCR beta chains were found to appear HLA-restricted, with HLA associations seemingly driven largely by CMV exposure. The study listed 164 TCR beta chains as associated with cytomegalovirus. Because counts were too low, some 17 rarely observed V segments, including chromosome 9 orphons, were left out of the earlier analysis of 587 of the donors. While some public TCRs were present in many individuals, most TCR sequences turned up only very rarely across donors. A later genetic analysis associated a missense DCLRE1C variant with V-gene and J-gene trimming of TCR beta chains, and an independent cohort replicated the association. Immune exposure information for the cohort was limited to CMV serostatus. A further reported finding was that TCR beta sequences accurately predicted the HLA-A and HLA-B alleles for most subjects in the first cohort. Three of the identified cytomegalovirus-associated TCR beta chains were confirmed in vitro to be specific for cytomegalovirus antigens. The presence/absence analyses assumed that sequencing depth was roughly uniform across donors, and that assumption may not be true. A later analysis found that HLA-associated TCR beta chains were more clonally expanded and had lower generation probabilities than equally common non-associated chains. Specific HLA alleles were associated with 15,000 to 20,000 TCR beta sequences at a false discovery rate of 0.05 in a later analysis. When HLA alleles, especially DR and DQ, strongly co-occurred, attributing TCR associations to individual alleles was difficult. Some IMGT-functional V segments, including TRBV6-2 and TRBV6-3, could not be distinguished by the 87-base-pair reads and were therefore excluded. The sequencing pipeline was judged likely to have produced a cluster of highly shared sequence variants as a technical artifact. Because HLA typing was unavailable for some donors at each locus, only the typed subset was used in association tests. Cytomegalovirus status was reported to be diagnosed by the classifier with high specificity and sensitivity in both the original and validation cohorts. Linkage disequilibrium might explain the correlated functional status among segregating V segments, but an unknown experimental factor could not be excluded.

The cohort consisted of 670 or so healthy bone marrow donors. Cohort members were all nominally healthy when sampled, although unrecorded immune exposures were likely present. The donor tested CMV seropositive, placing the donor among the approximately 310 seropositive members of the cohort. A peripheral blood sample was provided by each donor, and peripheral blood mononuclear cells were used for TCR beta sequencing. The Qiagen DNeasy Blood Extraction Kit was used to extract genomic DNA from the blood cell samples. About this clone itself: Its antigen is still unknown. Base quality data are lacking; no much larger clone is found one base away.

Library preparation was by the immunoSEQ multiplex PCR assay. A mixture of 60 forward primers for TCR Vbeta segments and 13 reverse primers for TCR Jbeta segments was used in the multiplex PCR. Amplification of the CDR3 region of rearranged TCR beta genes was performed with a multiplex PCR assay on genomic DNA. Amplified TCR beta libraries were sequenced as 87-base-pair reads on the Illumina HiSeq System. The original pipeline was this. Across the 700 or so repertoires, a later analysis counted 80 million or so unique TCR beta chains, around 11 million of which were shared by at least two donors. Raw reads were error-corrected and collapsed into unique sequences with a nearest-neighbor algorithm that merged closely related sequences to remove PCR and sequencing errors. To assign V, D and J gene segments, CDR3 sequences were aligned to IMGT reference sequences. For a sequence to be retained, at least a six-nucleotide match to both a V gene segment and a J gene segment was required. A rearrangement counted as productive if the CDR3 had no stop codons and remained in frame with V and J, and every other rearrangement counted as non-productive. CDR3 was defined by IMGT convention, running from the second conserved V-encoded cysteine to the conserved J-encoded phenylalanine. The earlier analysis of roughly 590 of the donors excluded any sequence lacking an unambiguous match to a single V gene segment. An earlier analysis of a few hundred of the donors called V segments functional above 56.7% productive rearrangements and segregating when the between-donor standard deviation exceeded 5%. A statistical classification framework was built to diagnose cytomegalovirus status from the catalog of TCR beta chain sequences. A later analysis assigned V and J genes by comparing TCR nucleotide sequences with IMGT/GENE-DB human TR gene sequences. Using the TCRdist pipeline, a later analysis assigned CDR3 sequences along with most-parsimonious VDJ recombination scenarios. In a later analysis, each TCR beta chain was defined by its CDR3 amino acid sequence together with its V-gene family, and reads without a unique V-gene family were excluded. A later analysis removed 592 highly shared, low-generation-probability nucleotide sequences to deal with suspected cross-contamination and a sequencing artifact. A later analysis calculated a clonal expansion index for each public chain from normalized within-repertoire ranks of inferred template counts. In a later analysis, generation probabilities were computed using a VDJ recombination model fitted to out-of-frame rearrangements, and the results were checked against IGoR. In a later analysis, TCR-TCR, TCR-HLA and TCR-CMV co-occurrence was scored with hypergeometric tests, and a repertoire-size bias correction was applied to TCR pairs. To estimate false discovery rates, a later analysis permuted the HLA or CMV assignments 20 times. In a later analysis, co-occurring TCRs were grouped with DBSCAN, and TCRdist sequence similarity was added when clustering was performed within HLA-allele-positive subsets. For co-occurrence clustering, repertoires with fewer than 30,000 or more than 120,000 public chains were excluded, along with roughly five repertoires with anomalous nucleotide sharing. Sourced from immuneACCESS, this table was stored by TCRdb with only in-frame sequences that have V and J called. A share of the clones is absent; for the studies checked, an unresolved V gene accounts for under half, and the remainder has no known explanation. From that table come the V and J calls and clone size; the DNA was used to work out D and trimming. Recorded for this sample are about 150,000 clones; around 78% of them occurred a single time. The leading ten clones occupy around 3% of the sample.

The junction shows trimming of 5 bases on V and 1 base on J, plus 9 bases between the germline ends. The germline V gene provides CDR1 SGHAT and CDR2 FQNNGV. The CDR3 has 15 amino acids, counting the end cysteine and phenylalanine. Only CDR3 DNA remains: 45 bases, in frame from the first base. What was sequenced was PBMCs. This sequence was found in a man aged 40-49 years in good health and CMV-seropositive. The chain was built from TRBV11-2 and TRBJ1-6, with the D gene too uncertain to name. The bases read TGTGCCAGCAGCCCCGAACGGTCCTATAATTCACCCCTCCACTTT. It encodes CASSPERSYNSPLHF.